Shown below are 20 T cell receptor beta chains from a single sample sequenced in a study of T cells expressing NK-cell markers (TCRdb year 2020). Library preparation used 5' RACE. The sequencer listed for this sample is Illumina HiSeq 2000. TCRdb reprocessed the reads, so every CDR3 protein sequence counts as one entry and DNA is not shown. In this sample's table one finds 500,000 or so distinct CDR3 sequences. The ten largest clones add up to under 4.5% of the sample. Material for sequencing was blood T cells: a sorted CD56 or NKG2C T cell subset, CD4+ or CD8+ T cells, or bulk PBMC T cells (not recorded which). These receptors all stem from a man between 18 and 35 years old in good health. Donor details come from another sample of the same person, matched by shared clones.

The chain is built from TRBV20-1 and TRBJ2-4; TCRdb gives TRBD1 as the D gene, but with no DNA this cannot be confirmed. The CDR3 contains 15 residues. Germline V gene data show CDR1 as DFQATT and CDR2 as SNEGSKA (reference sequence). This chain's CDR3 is CSARDAGTRIDIQYF.

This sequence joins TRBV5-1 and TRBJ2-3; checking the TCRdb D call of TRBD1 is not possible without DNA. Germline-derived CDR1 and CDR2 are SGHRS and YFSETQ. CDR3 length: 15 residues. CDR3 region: CASSPPGLGGDTQYF.

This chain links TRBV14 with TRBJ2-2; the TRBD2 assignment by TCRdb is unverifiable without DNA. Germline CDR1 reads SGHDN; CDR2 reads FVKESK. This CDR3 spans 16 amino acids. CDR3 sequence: CASSQGPGLDTGELFF.

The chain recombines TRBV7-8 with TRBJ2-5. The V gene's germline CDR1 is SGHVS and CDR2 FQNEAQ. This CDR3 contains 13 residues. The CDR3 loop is CASSLLRQETQYF. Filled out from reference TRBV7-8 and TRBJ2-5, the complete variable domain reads GAGVSQSPRYKVAKRGQDVALRCDPISGHVSLFWYQQALGQGPEFLTYFQNEAQLDKSGLPSDRFFAERPEGSVSTLKIQRTQQEDSAVYLCASSLLRQETQYFGPGTRLLVL.

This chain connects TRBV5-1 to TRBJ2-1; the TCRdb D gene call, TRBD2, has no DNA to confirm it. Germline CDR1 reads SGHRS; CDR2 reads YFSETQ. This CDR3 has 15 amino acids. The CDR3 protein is CASARSGPSYNEQFF.

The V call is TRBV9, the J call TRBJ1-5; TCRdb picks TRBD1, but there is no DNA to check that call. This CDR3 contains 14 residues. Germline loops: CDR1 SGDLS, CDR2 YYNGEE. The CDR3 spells CASSVRGPDQPQHF.

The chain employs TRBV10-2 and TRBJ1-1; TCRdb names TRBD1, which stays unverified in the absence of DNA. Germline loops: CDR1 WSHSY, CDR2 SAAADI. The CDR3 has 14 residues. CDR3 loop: CASTPRGGNTEAFF.

CDR3 residues: CACRTGMTEAFF. The chain employs TRBV30 and TRBJ1-1; TCRdb reports TRBD1, a call that lacks DNA to check it against. Germline V gene data show CDR1 as GTSNPN and CDR2 as SVGIG (reference sequence). The CDR3 consists of 12 residues.

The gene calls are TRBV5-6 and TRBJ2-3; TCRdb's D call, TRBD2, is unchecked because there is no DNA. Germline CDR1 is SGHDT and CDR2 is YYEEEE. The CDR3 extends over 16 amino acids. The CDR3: CASSLAGAGLTDTQYF.

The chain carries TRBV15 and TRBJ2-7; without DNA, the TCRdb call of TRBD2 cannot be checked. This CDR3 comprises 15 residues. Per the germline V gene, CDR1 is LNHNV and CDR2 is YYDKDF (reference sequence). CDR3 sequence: CATSRGLAGPLEQYF.

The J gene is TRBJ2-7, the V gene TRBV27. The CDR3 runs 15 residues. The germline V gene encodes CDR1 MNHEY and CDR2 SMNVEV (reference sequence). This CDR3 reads CASSLFGVPRYEQYF.

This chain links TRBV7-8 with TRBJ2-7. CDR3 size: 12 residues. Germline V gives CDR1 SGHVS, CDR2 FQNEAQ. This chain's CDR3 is CASTNRRDEQYF.

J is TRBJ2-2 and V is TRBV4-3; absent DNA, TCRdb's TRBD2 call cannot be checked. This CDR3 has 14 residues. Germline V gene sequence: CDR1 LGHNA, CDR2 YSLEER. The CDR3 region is CASSQSGNTGELFF.

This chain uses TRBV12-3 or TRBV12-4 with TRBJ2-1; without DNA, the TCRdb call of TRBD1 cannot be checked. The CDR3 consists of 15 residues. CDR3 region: CASSLGTGEWGEQFF.

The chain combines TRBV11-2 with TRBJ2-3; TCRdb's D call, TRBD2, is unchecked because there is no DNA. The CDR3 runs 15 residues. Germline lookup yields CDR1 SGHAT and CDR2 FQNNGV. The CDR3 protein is CASLGRGRSTDTQYF.

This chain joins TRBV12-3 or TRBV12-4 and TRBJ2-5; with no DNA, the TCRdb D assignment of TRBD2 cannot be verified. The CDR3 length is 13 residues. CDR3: CASSLTVPGTQYF.

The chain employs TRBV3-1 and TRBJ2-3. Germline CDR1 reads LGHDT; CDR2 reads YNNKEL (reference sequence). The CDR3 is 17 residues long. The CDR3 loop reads CASSQDSLALSTDTQYF.

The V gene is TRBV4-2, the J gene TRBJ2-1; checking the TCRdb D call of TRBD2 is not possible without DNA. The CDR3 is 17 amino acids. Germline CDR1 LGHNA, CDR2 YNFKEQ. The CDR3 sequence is CASSQQSSGGSYNEQFF.

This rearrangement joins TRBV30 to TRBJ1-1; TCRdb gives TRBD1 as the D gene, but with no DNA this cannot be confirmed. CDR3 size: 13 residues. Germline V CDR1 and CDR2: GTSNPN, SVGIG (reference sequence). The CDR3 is CAWTRTEFTEAFF.

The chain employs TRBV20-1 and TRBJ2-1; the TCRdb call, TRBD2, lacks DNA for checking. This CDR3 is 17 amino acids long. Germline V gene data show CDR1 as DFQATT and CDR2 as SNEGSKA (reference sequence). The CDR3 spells CSGLGLADNSSYNEQFF.